What follows describes a single T cell receptor (beta chain). Its antigen is unidentified. The CDR3 covers 17 residues. In germline, CDR1 is SGHTA, CDR2 FQGTGA. V shed 5 bases and J 4 bases; nucleotides not matched to a gene: 11. This sample was included in a study of OX40 agonist ivuxolimab in advanced cancers. About the study: Past anti-PD-1, anti-PD-L1 or anti-CTLA-4 therapy was accepted, and roughly 40% had received some. Study-wide results and limits: Low normalized clonal expansion also occurred in some nonresponding patients. The study found that CD8+ T cells averaged more expanded clones than CD4+.

Sequencing was performed with immunoSEQ multiplex PCR; in TCRdb, only in-frame clones are kept and a portion is missing. The sample holds fewer than 45,000 clones; about 90% are singletons and the top ten take 6%. It was autoimmune disease history or systemic immunosuppression that excluded patients. The rearrangement uses TRBV7-3 and TRBJ2-2; 9 nucleotides match TRBD1. This clonotype originated in an adult with an advanced solid tumor such as melanoma, head and neck, liver or kidney cancer. The sample in question was CD4+ or CD8+ T cells sorted from blood, obtained in a trial of the OX40 agonist ivuxolimab. CDR3 residues: CASSPHLTGGSTGELFF. The CDR3 DNA sequence: TGTGCCAGCAGCCCCCACCTGACAGGGGGATCCACCGGGGAGCTGTTTTTT.